Listed below are T cell receptor beta chains from one sample, sequenced in a study of OX40 agonist ivuxolimab in advanced cancers. Sequenced by immunoSEQ multiplex PCR; TCRdb stores in-frame clones only, minus some. The profile shows approximately 17,000 clones, roughly 86% of them singletons. Specimen: CD4+ or CD8+ T cells sorted from blood, collected in a trial of the OX40 agonist ivuxolimab. These receptors all stem from an adult with an advanced solid tumor such as melanoma, head and neck, liver or kidney cancer. CDR3s include the opening cysteine and the closing phenylalanine or tryptophan. The size field is filled for only some rows; it gives once, few, many or a size class.

j_call,clone_size,v_call,cdr3_aa
TRBJ1-4,.,TRBV4-2,CASSQDAGGVNEKLFF
TRBJ2-7,.,TRBV28,CASTFYDEQYF
TRBJ2-7,.,TRBV7-2,CASSLTGGSYEQYF
TRBJ2-1,.,TRBV21-1,CASSKALELRGGDTNEQFF
TRBJ1-4,.,TRBV27,CASRPPQTGAYNEKLLF
TRBJ1-3,.,TRBV18,CASSPLGTSGNTIYF
TRBJ1-1,.,TRBV7-3,CASSSGGNTEAFF
TRBJ2-7,few,TRBV5-1,CASRTGGQLAPSSYEQYF
TRBJ2-5,.,TRBV5-4,CASRTTGTSEETQYF
TRBJ2-7,.,TRBV6-1,CASTLRAGLSYEQYF
TRBJ2-3,few,TRBV19,CASSPGPVADTQYF
TRBJ2-4,.,TRBV18,CASSPGQGAKNIQYF
TRBJ2-7,.,TRBV28,CASSQDGLGNYEQYF
TRBJ2-1,.,TRBV5-6,CASSSRGALSYNEQFF
TRBJ2-2,.,TRBV7-3,CASSPRTATGELFF
TRBJ1-2,once,TRBV28,CASSPQRGGYTF
TRBJ2-7,.,TRBV4-1,CASSQDVQELFF
TRBJ1-1,.,TRBV7-2,CASSLSGEEAFF
TRBJ1-3,.,TRBV15,CATSISGPGNTIYF
TRBJ1-6,.,TRBV30,CAWTREVNSPLHF
TRBJ2-7,.,TRBV6-5,CATSRSSGGTYEQYF
TRBJ2-3,.,TRBV28,CASSPGFTGQNTDTQYF